These 8 T cell receptor beta chains were all obtained from the same sample, sequenced in a study of shared clonotypes between healthy human individuals. The data were produced by immunoSEQ multiplex PCR, yet TCRdb's version contains in-frame clones alone and is incomplete. The table records millions of clones, approximately 90% of them present only once. The sample taken for sequencing was naive CD4+ T cells sorted from blood. As for subset: CD45RA+ positively selected. The receptors shown here come from a man between 18 and 29 years old in good health.

The chain couples TRBV10-1 to TRBJ2-7, with a possible D match to TRBD2 (7 bases). In germline, CDR1 is WNHNN, CDR2 SYGVQD (reference sequence). This CDR3 is 14 amino acids long. The V and J ends lost 3 bases and 4 bases respectively, with 13 bases between them. The CDR3, as DNA: TGCGCCAGCAGTGAAGGGGGGGGCCCTTACGAGCAGTACTTC. This codes for CASSEGGGPYEQYF.

The rearrangement links TRBV28 to TRBJ1-2, with 8 bases fitting TRBD1. CDR3 size: 12 residues. From germline, CDR1 is MDHEN and CDR2 SYDVKM. The J segment lost 0 bases and the V segment lost 11 bases, leaving 2 bases of the junction unmatched. Written as DNA, the CDR3 is TGTGCCGGACAGGGAGCTAACTATGGCTACACCTTC. Protein product: CAGQGANYGYTF.

V is TRBV7-8 and J is TRBJ1-1; 7 bases are a match to TRBD1. CDR1 and CDR2 (germline): SGHVS, FQNEAQ. This CDR3 is built from 15 residues. Trimming at V came to 5 bases and at J to 6 bases, leaving 12 bases not matched to a gene. CDR3 nucleotides: TGTGCCAGCAGCCGCCAGGGGGGACAAGGGGCTGAAGCTTTCTTT. Its translation: CASSRQGGQGAEAFF.

The CDR3 DNA reads as TGTGCCAGCAGCTTAGATGAAACGCTCGAAGCTTTCTTT. This encodes CASSLDETLEAFF. The chain links TRBV7-8 to TRBJ1-1, with D uncertain. This CDR3 comprises 13 residues. V was shortened by 1 base and J by 8 bases, with 11 bases between the two germline ends. The germline gives CDR1 SGHVS, CDR2 FQNEAQ. Filled out from reference TRBV7-8 and TRBJ1-1, the complete variable domain reads GAGVSQSPRYKVAKRGQDVALRCDPISGHVSLFWYQQALGQGPEFLTYFQNEAQLDKSGLPSDRFFAERPEGSVSTLKIQRTQQEDSAVYLCASSLDETLEAFFGQGTRLTVV.

This chain joins TRBV1 and TRBJ2-4; TRBD2, the table's D call, was not compared with the DNA. TRBV1 is marked as a pseudogene. This CDR3 is 20 amino acids long. CDR3 in amino acids: CTSSQDWEFSGGVAKNIQYF. The DNA for the CDR3 is TGCACCAGCAGCCAAGACTGGGAATTCAGCGGGGGGGTAGCCAAAAACATTCAGTACTTC.

J is TRBJ2-5 and V is TRBV5-1; TRBD1 aligns across 7 bases. CDR1 and CDR2 from the germline V gene are SGHRS and YFSETQ. V was pared by 4 bases and J by 4 bases, with 4 bases of the junction left unmatched. CDR3 length equals 13 residues. The CDR3 nucleotides read TGCGCCAGCAGCCGACAGGGCGGAGAGACCCAGTACTTC. Translated: CASSRQGGETQYF.

This chain uses TRBV18 with TRBJ2-5, with no clear D. Germline assignment: CDR1 KGHSH and CDR2 LQKENI. The CDR3 is made up of 13 amino acids. Trimming removed 6 bases from V and 3 bases from J, with 11 bases in between. The DNA of the CDR3 is TGTGCCAGCTCCCAGTTAGGGAAAGAGACCCAGTACTTC. Translating gives CASSQLGKETQYF.

This chain links TRBV29-1 with TRBJ2-1; TRBD2 agrees at 10 bases. J was trimmed by 6 bases and V by 6 bases; bases with no gene match: 14. Per the germline V gene, CDR1 is SQVTM and CDR2 is ANQGSEA. CDR3 length: 16 amino acids. The CDR3 DNA sequence: TGCAGCGTCCTCCCAGGGTCTAGCGGGAGAGGCAATGAGCAGTTCTTC. Its protein is CSVLPGSSGRGNEQFF.